This T cell receptor (beta chain) came from a study of PD-1 blockade in classical Hodgkin lymphoma. Study-wide results and caveats: The study found complete responders had baseline diversity similar to newly diagnosed patients. Possible causes of repertoire differences, disease activity or prior therapy, remain undefined. Some patients started nivolumab under 1 year after ASCT, and they were excluded.

To note about this clone: Its antigen is not identified.

The germline CDR1 and CDR2 sequences are SGHTA and FQGNSA. V lost 1 base, J lost 7 bases, and 14 bases lay in between. The CDR3 spans 15 residues. Each of the patients experienced relapse following autologous stem cell transplantation, and their brentuximab vedotin exposure differed. Thawed PBMCs yielded CD4+ T cells through magnetic negative selection. Using immunoSEQ multiplex PCR, the repertoire was profiled, and TCRdb retains in-frame clones only, with some absent. This sample yields roughly 9,100 clones, of which about 80% are seen a single time; roughly 3.9% belongs to the top ten. The source is a human donor with classical Hodgkin lymphoma. J is TRBJ1-5 and V is TRBV7-2; weak D call: TRBD1 (5 bases). Material: CD4+ T cells from blood, obtained at baseline. CDR3 sequence (DNA): TGTGCCAGCAGCTTAGGAGGCGGACAAGGGCAGCCCCAGCATTTT. It yields the protein CASSLGGGQGQPQHF. Using reference TRBV7-2 and TRBJ1-5 for the parts outside the CDR3, the full variable domain is GAGVSQSPSNKVTEKGKDVELRCDPISGHTALYWYRQSLGQGLEFLIYFQGNSAPDKSGLPSDRFSAERTGGSVSTLTIQRTQQEDSAVYLCASSLGGGQGQPQHFGDGTRLSIL.